Here is one T cell receptor beta chain with its context. What it binds is unknown. This sample stems from a study of PD-L1 blockade in urothelial cancer. As for the study in general: About 90% of the roughly 30 patients comprised males who had bladder-origin urothelial cancer. Findings and limits, study-wide: Tumor-associated TCR clones expanded more in blood at 3 weeks in patients with durable benefit. Better survival was forecast by a pretreatment blood TCR clonality below the median.

The table came from immunoSEQ multiplex PCR; TCRdb's copy has only in-frame clones and leaves some out. The sample has around 56,000 clones; about 86% are singletons. V gave up 5 bases and J gave up 8 bases; unmatched junction bases: 9. There are 14 residues in the CDR3. The germline V gene has CDR1 MNHNS and CDR2 SASEGT. The chain is built from TRBV6-1 and TRBJ1-3, with 7 bases identical to TRBD1. Here the sequenced sample was PBMCs, taken around atezolizumab (anti-PD-L1) treatment. This TCR was sampled from a man in his fifties or sixties with urothelial cancer. Here the CDR3 reads CASSRQGFGDTIYF. As DNA, the CDR3 is TGTGCCAGCAGTCGACAGGGTTTCGGGGACACCATATATTTT.